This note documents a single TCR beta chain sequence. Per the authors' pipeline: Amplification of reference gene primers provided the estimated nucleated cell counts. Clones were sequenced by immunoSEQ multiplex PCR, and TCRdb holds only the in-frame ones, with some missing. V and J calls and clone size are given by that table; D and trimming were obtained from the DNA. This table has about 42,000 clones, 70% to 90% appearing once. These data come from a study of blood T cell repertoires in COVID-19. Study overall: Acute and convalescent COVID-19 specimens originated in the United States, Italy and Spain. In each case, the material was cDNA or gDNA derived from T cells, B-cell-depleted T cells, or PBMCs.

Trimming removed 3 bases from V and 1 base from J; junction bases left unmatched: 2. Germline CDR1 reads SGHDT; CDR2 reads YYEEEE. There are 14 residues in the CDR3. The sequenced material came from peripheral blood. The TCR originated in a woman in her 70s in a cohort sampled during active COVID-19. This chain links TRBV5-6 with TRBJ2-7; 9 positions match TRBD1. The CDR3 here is CASSSGTGSYEQYF. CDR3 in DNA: TGTGCCAGCAGCTCCGGGACAGGGTCCTACGAGCAGTACTTC. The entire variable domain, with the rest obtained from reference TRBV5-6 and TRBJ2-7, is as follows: DAGVTQSPTHLIKTRGQQVTLRCSPKSGHDTVSWYQQALGQGPQFIFQYYEEEERQRGNFPDRFSGHQFPNYSSELNVNALLLGDSALYLCASSSGTGSYEQYFGPGTRLTVT.